This T cell receptor (beta chain) was sequenced in a study of blood T cell repertoires in COVID-19. Study information: Both acute and convalescent COVID-19 samples were obtained from the United States, Italy and Spain. The cDNA or gDNA used as material had been derived from T cells, B-cell-depleted T cells, or PBMCs.

CDR3 size: 16 residues. The germline V and J ends were trimmed by 0 bases and 4 bases, with 14 bases remaining between them. CDR1 and CDR2 from the germline V gene are MNHEY and SVGEGT. In the study's own analysis: Estimated nucleated cell counts came from reference gene primer amplification. Assay: immunoSEQ multiplex PCR; the TCRdb copy retains only in-frame clones and omits some. V and J calls and clone size are those listed in that table; D and trimming were worked out from the DNA. The table shows 200,000 to 250,000 clones, with 82% occurring only once. V and J are TRBV6-2 or TRBV6-3 and TRBJ2-3; D is possibly TRBD1 (6 bases). This clonotype originated in a woman between 65 and 79 years old with acute or convalescent COVID-19. Sequences were obtained from peripheral blood. CDR3 bases: TGTGCCAGCAGTTACTCCCGGGACATCGGGGCAGATACGCAGTATTTT. This translates into CASSYSRDIGADTQYF.